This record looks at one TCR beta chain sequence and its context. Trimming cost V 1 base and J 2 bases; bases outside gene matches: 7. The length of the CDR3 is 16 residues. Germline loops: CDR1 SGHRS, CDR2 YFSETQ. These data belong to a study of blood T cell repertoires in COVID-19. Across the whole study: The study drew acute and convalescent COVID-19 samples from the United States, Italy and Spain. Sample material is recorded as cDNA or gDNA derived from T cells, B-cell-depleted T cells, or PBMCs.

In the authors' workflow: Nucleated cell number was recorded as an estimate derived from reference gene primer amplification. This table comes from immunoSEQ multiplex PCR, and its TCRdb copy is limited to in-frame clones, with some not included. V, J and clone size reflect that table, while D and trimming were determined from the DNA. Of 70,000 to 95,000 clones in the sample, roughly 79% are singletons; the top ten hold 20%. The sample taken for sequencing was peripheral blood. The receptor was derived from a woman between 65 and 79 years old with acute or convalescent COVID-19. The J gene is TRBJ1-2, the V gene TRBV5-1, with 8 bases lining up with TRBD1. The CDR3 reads CASSLKAGGNNYGYTF. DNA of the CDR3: TGCGCCAGCAGCTTGAAGGCAGGGGGCAACAACTATGGCTACACCTTC.